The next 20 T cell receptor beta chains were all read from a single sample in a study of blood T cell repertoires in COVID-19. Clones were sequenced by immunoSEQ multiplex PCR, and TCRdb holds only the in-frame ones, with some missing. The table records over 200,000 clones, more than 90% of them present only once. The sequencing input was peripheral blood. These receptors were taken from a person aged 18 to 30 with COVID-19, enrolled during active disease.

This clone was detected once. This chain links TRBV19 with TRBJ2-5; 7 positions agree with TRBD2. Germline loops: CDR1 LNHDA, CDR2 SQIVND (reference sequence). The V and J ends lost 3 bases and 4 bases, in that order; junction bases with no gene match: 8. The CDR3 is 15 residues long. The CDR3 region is CASSIWGGERETQYF. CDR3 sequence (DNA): TGTGCCAGTAGTATCTGGGGGGGTGAGAGAGAGACCCAGTACTTC.

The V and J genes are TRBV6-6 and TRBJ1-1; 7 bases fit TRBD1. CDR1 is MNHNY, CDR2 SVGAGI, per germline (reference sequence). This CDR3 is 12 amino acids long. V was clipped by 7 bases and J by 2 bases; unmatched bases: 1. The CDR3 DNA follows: TGTGCCAGCAAAGGGGGCAACACTGAAGCTTTCTTT. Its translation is CASKGGNTEAFF.

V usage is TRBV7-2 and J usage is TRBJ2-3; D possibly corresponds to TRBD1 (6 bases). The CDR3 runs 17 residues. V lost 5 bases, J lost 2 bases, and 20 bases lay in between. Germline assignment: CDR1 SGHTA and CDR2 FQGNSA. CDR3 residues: CASSLPLQGMVTDTQYF. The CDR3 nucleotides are TGTGCCAGCAGCCTACCGTTACAGGGAATGGTCACAGATACGCAGTATTTT. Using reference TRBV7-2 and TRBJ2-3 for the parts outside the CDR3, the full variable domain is GAGVSQSPSNKVTEKGKDVELRCDPISGHTALYWYRQSLGQGLEFLIYFQGNSAPDKSGLPSDRFSAERTGGSVSTLTIQRTQQEDSAVYLCASSLPLQGMVTDTQYFGPGTRLTVL.

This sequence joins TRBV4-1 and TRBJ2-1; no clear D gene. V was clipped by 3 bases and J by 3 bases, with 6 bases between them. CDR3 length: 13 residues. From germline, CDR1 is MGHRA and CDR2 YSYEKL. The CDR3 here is CASSHADYNEQFF. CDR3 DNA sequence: TGCGCCAGCAGCCACGCAGACTACAATGAGCAGTTCTTC.

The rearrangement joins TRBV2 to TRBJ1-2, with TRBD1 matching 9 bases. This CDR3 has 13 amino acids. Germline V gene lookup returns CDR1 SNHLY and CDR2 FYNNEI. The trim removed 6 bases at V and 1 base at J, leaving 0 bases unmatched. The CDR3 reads CASRTGGNYGYTF. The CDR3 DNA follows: TGTGCCAGCAGGACAGGGGGTAACTATGGCTACACCTTC.

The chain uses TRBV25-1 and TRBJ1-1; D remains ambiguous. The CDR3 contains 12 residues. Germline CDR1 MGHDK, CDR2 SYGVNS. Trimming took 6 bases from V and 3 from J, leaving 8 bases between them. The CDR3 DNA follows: TGTGCCAGCAGGGCCATGGACACTGAAGCTTTCTTT. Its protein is CASRAMDTEAFF.

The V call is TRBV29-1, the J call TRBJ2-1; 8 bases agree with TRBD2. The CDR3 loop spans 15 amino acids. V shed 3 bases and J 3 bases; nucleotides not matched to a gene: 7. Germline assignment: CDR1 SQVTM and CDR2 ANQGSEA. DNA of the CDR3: TGCAGCGTTGAGGGGTCTAGCGGGTTCTACAATGAGCAGTTCTTC. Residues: CSVEGSSGFYNEQFF.

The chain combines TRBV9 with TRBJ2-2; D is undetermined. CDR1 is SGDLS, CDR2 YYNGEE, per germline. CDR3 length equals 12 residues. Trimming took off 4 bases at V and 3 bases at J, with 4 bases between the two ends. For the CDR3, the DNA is TGTGCCAGCAGCCCTCACACCGGGGAGCTGTTTTTT. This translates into CASSPHTGELFF.

The CDR3 sequence: CASSFGLAGVAEQFF. The CDR3 DNA is TGTGCCAGCAGTTTTGGGTTAGCGGGAGTCGCTGAGCAGTTCTTC. V gene TRBV27 combines with J gene TRBJ2-1; 9 bases map to TRBD2. V lost 3 bases, J lost 9 bases, and 9 bases stayed unmatched. The germline gives CDR1 MNHEY, CDR2 SMNVEV (reference sequence). The CDR3 is 15 residues long.

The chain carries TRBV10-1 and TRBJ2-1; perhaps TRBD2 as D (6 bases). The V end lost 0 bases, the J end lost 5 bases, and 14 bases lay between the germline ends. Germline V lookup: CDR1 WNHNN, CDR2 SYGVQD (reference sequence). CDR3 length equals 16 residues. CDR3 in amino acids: CASSESGGDLNNEQFF. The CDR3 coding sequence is TGCGCCAGCAGTGAGTCCGGCGGGGACCTAAACAATGAGCAGTTCTTC.

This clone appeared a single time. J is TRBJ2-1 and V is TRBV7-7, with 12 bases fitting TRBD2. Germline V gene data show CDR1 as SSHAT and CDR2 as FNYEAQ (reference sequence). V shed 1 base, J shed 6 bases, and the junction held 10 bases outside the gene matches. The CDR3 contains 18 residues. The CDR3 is CASSLELAGGRLPNEQFF. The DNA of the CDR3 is TGTGCCAGCAGCTTAGAACTAGCGGGAGGCCGACTCCCCAATGAGCAGTTCTTC. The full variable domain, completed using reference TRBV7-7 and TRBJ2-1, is GAGVSQSPRYKVTKRGQDVTLRCDPISSHATLYWYQQALGQGPEFLTYFNYEAQPDKSGLPSDRFSAERPEGSISTLTIQRTEQRDSAMYRCASSLELAGGRLPNEQFFGPGTRLTVL.

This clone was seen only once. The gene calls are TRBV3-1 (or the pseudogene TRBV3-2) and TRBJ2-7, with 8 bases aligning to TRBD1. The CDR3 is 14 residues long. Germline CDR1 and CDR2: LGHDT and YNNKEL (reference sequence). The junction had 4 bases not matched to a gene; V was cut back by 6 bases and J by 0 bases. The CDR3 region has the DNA TGTGCCAGCAGTTACGGACAGGGCTCCTACGAGCAGTACTTC. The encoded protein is CASSYGQGSYEQYF.

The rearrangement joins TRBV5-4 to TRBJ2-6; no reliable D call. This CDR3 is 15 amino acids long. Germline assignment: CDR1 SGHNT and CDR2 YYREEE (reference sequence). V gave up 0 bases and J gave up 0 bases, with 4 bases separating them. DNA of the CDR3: TGTGCCAGCAGCTTGGCACACTCTGGGGCCAACGTCCTGACTTTC. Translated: CASSLAHSGANVLTF.

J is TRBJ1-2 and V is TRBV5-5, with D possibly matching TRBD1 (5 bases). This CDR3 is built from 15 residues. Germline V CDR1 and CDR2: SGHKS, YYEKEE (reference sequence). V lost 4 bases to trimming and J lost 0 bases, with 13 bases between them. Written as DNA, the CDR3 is TGTGCCAGCAGCCAGGGCCGATTCGCTAACTATGGCTACACCTTC. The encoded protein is CASSQGRFANYGYTF.

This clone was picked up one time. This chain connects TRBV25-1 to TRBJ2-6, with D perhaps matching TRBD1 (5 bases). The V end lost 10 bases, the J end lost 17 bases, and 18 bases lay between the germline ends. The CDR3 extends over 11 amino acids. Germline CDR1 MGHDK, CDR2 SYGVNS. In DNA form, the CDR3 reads TGTGCCACCCAAGGAGTGGGGCGGTTGACTTTC. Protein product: CATQGVGRLTF.

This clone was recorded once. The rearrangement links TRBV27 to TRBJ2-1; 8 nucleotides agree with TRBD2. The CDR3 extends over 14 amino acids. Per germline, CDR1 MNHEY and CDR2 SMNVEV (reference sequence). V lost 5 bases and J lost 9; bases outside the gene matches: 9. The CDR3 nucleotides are TGTGCCAGCAGTGAGCCGGGACTAGTGTTTGAGCAGTTCTTC. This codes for CASSEPGLVFEQFF.

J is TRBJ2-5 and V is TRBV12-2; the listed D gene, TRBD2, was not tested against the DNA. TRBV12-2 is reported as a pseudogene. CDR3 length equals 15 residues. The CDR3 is CASRLARPIKETQYF. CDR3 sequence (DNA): TGTGCAAGTCGCTTAGCGCGGCCGATCAAAGAGACCCAGTACTTC.

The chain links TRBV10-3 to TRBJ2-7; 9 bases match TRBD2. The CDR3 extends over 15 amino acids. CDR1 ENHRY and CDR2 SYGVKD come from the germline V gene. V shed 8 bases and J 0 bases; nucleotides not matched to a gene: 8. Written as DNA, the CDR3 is TGTGCCATCCGAGGAGGACTAGCGATCTCCTACGAGCAGTACTTC. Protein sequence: CAIRGGLAISYEQYF.

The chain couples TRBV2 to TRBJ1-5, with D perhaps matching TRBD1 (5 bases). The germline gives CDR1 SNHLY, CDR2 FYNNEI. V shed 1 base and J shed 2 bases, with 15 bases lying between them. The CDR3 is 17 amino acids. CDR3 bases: TGTGCCAGCAGTGAAGACGTCCCCATGGGGCGCAATCAGCCCCAGCATTTT. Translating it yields CASSEDVPMGRNQPQHF.

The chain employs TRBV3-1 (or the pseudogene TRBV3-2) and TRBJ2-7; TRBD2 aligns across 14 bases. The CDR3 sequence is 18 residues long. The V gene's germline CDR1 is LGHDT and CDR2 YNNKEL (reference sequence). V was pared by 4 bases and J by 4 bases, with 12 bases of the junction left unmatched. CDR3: CASSLRLGTSGRLYEQYF. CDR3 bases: TGTGCCAGCAGCCTCCGATTGGGGACTAGCGGGAGATTATACGAGCAGTACTTC.